This T cell receptor beta chain came from a study of Ad26.COV2.S vaccination and SARS-CoV-2 variants (dated by TCRdb to about 2021). With respect to the entire study: Vaccine-arm donors came from COV1001, a multicentre, randomized, double-blind, placebo-controlled phase I-IIa trial of Ad26.COV2.S in healthy adults. Ad26.COV2.S was given intramuscularly at 5x10^10 or 1x10^11 viral particles, as a single shot or as two shots 56 days apart. TCRbeta repertoire sequencing served as the tool for gauging how specific and how broad the SARS-CoV-2-reactive T cell receptors were following Ad26.COV2.S vaccination. A total of 32 samples were included in the TCR-sequenced set, comprising some 20 Ad26.COV2.S vaccine recipients, 5 placebo recipients and 8 SARS-CoV-2 convalescent individuals. Trial participants were randomized into five groups of five, in which low-dose or high-dose Ad26.COV2.S was given once or twice, or placebo was given on both occasions. Investigators did not know the trial group allocation while performing experiments and assessing outcomes. Paper-wide results and their limitations: Comparable non-spike TCR breadth was observed between vaccine and placebo recipients, consistent with only spike being contained in the vaccine. Compared with placebo recipients, Ad26.COV2.S recipients showed higher spike-specific TCR breadth (P = 0.0014). Comparing responses between vaccine doses or regimens was not something the study was powered to do. After vaccination, spike-specific CD8+ and CD4+ T cell responses were reported to show substantial breadth. According to the authors, total T cell responses may have been underestimated by the TCR breadth and depth analyses.

TCRbeta CDR3 regions were sequenced with the immunoSEQ Assay. After extraction, genomic DNA underwent amplification by bias-controlled multiplex PCR, followed by high-throughput sequencing. Under the source paper's analysis protocol: Collapsing and filtering of sequences were performed to quantify the absolute abundance of each unique TCRbeta CDR3 region. Usable DNA was measured by amplifying reference genes present in all nucleated cells, and TCRbeta template counts were normalized to that usable DNA to estimate T cell fraction. Repertoire TCRs were annotated as SARS-CoV-2-specific by exact matching of V gene, CDR3 amino acid sequence and J gene to a known reactive TCR set. The reference SARS-CoV-2 TCR set was obtained from MIRA and was filtered for enrichment in COVID-19-positive ImmuneCODE repertoires, whereby public or cross-reactive TCRs were removed. Based on the MIRA antigens, annotated TCRs were further analysed at the level of specific ORF or position within ORF. Breadth was defined as annotated unique rearrangements over total unique productive rearrangements; depth was the summed frequency of those rearrangements. TCR breadth was compared between groups using two-sided Wilcoxon rank-sum tests. TCRdb obtained this table from immuneACCESS and retained in-frame rearrangements with V and J assigned. These tables miss some clones; where compared with another copy, unresolved V genes account for less than half of the shortfall, and the remainder is unexplained. V, J and clone size were drawn from that table, and D and trimming were deduced from the DNA. This sample comprises 350,000 to 500,000 clones, 75% to 95% of them detected only once. Of the sample, approximately 12% falls within the top ten clones.

As for this clone: Its antigen is currently not known. Base-call qualities are not available, and no considerably larger clone is one nucleotide away.

From the cysteine through the phenylalanine, the CDR3 covers 15 amino acids. The only DNA kept is the CDR3, 45 bases in frame from the first base. V ends up 2 bases short and J 2 bases short, with an unmatched junction base count of 6. The germline V gene gives CDR1 as MDHEN and CDR2 as SYDVKM. According to the study, the label for this sample's treatment or condition signals: some 20 received Ad26.COV2.S at low or high dose, single or two shots; a few received placebo; per-sample allocation not given. Repertoires of vaccine and placebo recipients were sequenced from samples taken on day 63 after the first injection. In Cohort 1b, 25 adults aged 18-55 years were enrolled at a single site in Boston, USA, between 29 July and 7 August 2020. Ad26.COV2.S consisted of a replication-incompetent adenovirus type 26 vector by which a prefusion-stabilized SARS-CoV-2 spike protein from the original Wuhan strain was expressed.

This receptor was identified in a person aged 18-60 years who received the Ad26.COV2.S COVID-19 vaccine or a placebo. Recombination connected TRBV28 to TRBJ2-7, with 7 bases aligning to TRBD1. Sequencing used peripheral blood, obtained in a trial of Ad26.COV2.S vaccine versus placebo. For the CDR3, the sequence is CASSLPGQETYEQYF. The nucleotides read TGTGCCAGCAGTTTACCAGGACAGGAAACCTACGAGCAGTACTTC.